This is a list of T cell receptor beta chains from one sample in a study of graft-versus-host responses after intestinal transplantation. No antigen is known for these receptors. The method was immunoSEQ multiplex PCR; TCRdb's version includes in-frame clones alone and lacks a portion of them. The sample carries tens of thousands of clones, about nine tenths recorded once. Here the sequenced sample was unstimulated CD4+ T cells sorted from spleen or lymph node cells, taken before intestinal transplant. These receptors were collected from a human donor who received an intestinal transplant. CDR3s include the opening cysteine and the closing phenylalanine or tryptophan. The D gene is left open where the match is weak. Clone size is not always given. Where it is, it says once, few, many or a class for expanded clones.

d_call j_call v_call clone_size cdr3_aa cdr3_nt
- TRBJ2-7 TRBV6-5 few CASSYSAGSEQYF TGTGCCAGCAGTTACTCGGCCGGGAGTGAGCAGTACTTC
TRBD2 TRBJ2-1 TRBV7-8 - CASSPRLAGINEQFF TGTGCCAGCAGCCCCAGACTAGCGGGAATCAATGAGCAGTTCTTC
TRBD1 TRBJ1-2 TRBV6-1 - CASNTQQGLTGYTF TGTGCCAGCAATACACAACAGGGGCTGACGGGCTACACCTTC
- TRBJ1-1 TRBV9 - CASSVGIQGRTEAFF TGTGCCAGCAGCGTAGGGATACAGGGACGTACTGAAGCTTTCTTT
- TRBJ1-1 TRBV10-2 - CASSESTGRGANTEAFF TGCGCCAGCAGTGAGTCGACGGGACGGGGGGCGAACACTGAAGCTTTCTTT
- TRBJ2-1 TRBV7-8 - CASSLGGLMNEQFF TGTGCCAGCAGCTTAGGTGGACTAATGAATGAGCAGTTCTTC
- TRBJ1-1 TRBV11-2 - CASSLGGVLNTEAFF TGTGCCAGCAGCTTAGGGGGGGTTTTGAACACTGAAGCTTTCTTT
- TRBJ2-2 TRBV29-1 - CSVRGEGTGELFF TGCAGCGTCCGGGGAGAAGGGACCGGGGAGCTGTTTTTT
TRBD2 TRBJ2-7 TRBV6-6 few CASSYLRLAAEQYF TGTGCCAGCAGTTACCTCAGACTAGCGGCGGAGCAGTACTTC
TRBD2 TRBJ2-5 TRBV11-2 - CASSRGLAGGETQYF TGTGCCAGCAGCCGGGGACTAGCGGGGGGAGAGACCCAGTACTTC
- TRBJ1-2 TRBV2 - CASSELAFIYGYTF TGTGCCAGCAGTGAATTGGCTTTTATCTATGGCTACACCTTC
- TRBJ2-2 TRBV2 - CASRIATGELFF TGTGCCAGCAGAATAGCCACCGGGGAGCTGTTTTTT
- TRBJ1-5 TRBV7-8 - CASSPGREGQPQHF TGTGCCAGCAGCCCAGGGAGGGAGGGTCAGCCCCAGCATTTT
- TRBJ1-6 TRBV10-3 - CAISAQGGNSPLHF TGTGCCATCAGTGCGCAGGGTGGAAATTCACCCCTCCACTTT
TRBD1 TRBJ1-3 TRBV2 - CASKTGDGNTIYF TGTGCCAGCAAGACAGGGGATGGAAACACCATATATTTT
- TRBJ2-5 TRBV11-1 - CASSFYGGETQYF TGTGCCAGCAGCTTTTACGGGGGAGAGACCCAGTACTTC
- TRBJ1-2 TRBV10-1 - CASSAGQPYGYTF TGCGCCAGCAGCGCAGGACAGCCCTATGGCTACACCTTC
- TRBJ1-4 TRBV5-1 - CASSSGGAREKLFF TGCGCCAGCAGCTCTGGCGGCGCACGTGAAAAACTGTTTTTT
TRBD1 TRBJ1-5 TRBV9 - CASSVGLGQGIQPQHF TGTGCCAGCAGCGTAGGGCTGGGACAGGGAATTCAGCCCCAGCATTTT
- TRBJ1-2 TRBV5-4 - CASSLGSRNDYGYTF TGTGCCAGCAGCTTGGGATCCAGAAACGACTATGGCTACACCTTC